The rows below give T cell receptor beta chains drawn from one sample of a study of chemoradiotherapy in HPV16-positive cancers. Measured with immunoSEQ multiplex PCR; TCRdb has only the in-frame clones, and not every one. The table records about 2,700 clones, approximately 90% of them present only once. The sequences come from tumor tissue, collected from a patient who underwent chemoradiotherapy. The receptor source for this set is a human donor with HPV-associated anogenital cancer. Each CDR3 is given with its conserved first and last residue. Fields, in order: J gene, V gene, D gene, CDR3 protein. The D gene is left open where the match is weak.

TRBJ2-1	TRBV7-3	TRBD2	CASSLTLAGERSYNEQFF
TRBJ2-1	TRBV7-3	TRBD2	CASSSGTSGPVSYNEQFF
TRBJ2-7	TRBV28	NA	CASTDSGYEQYF
TRBJ1-2	TRBV28	NA	CASQFSANYGYTF
TRBJ1-2	TRBV5-1	TRBD1	CASSVNRGDGYTF
TRBJ2-7	TRBV6-1	NA	CASRSTEVFSYEQYF
TRBJ2-1	TRBV5-6	TRBD2	CASSVGGGSGRDEQFF
TRBJ1-5	TRBV27	NA	CASSPQQSYGNQPQHF
TRBJ1-3	TRBV10-2	TRBD1	CASRIRTGGTSGNTIYF
TRBJ2-1	TRBV6-6	NA	CASSQDSFYNEQFF
TRBJ1-6	TRBV9	TRBD1	CASSGLQGADNSPLHF
TRBJ2-1	TRBV5-1	NA	CASWEGGSYNEQFF
TRBJ2-7	TRBV27	TRBD2	CASRGGSHEQYF
TRBJ2-5	TRBV6-5	NA	CASSYGQGGETQYF
TRBJ2-1	TRBV30	TRBD2	CAWSSGLADNEQFF